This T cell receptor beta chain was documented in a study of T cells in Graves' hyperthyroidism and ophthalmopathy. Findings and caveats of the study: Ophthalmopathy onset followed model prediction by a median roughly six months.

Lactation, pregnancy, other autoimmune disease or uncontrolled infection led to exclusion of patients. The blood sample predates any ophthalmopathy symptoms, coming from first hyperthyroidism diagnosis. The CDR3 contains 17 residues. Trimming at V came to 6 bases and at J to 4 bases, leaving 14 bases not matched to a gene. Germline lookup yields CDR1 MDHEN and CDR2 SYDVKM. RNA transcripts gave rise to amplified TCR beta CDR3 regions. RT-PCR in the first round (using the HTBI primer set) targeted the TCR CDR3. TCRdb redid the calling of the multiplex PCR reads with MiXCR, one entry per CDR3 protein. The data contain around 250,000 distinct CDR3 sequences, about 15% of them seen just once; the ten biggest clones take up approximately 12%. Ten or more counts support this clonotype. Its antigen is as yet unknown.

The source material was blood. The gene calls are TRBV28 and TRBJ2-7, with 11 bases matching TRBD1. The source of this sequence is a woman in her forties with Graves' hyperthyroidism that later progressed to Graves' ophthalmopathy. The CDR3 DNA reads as TGTGCCAGCAGCGCCTTCCTAGAGGACAGGGGGCGATACGAGCAGTACTTC. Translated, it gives CASSAFLEDRGRYEQYF.